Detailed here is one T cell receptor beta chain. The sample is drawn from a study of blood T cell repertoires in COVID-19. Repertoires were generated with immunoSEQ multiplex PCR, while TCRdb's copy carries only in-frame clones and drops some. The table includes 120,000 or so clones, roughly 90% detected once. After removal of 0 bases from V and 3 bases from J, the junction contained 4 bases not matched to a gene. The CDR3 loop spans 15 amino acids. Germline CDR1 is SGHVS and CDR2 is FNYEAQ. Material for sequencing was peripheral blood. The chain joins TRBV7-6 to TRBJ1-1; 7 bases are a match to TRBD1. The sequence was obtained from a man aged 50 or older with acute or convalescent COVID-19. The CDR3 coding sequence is TGTGCCAGCAGCTTAGCGCCCGGGACAGACACTGAAGCTTTCTTT. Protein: CASSLAPGTDTEAFF. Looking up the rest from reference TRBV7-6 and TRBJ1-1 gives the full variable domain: GAGVSQSPRYKVTKRGQDVALRCDPISGHVSLYWYRQALGQGPEFLTYFNYEAQQDKSGLPNDRFSAERPEGSISTLTIQRTEQRDSAMYRCASSLAPGTDTEAFFGQGTRLTVV.